The rows below give T cell receptor beta chains drawn from one sample of a study of Ad26.COV2.S vaccination and SARS-CoV-2 variants. TCRdb keeps only in-frame clones here, not all; method: immunoSEQ multiplex PCR. The data contain approximately 250,000 clones, around 88% of them singletons. Sample: peripheral blood, taken in a trial of Ad26.COV2.S vaccine versus placebo. These receptors were collected from a person between 18 and 65 years old who received the Ad26.COV2.S COVID-19 vaccine or a placebo. CDR3s include the opening cysteine and the closing phenylalanine or tryptophan. A D gene is named only where the DNA matches it firmly. Some rows mark clone size as missing; the rest say once, few, many or name a class of expanded clone.

TRBJ1-1,-,TRBV7-3,TRBD1,CASSIDRDSLNTEAFF,TGTGCCAGCAGTATAGACAGGGACAGCCTTAACACTGAAGCTTTCTTT
TRBJ1-4,-,TRBV4-3,-,CASSQGWGEKLFF,TGCGCCAGCAGCCAGGGGTGGGGGGAAAAACTGTTTTTT
TRBJ2-3,-,TRBV7-3,-,CASSRGATDTQYF,TGTGCCAGCAGCCGGGGGGCCACAGATACGCAGTATTTT
TRBJ2-2,once,TRBV5-1,-,CASSQGTTASRLFF,TGCGCCAGCAGCCAGGGGACTACCGCCTCGCGGCTGTTTTTT
TRBJ1-5,once,TRBV7-9,TRBD1,CASSPQGGEQPQHF,TGTGCCAGCAGCCCGCAGGGGGGGGAACAGCCCCAGCATTTT
TRBJ2-5,-,TRBV18,-,CASSFTGTTGETQYF,TGTGCCAGCTCATTCACCGGGACGACTGGGGAGACCCAGTACTTC
TRBJ2-3,-,TRBV29-1,-,CSVEVGGGTQYF,TGCAGCGTTGAAGTCGGGGGTGGTACGCAGTATTTT
TRBJ2-1,-,TRBV25-1,TRBD1,CASSEYRGPYNEQFF,TGTGCCAGCAGTGAATACAGGGGGCCATACAATGAGCAGTTCTTC
TRBJ2-2,once,TRBV11-3,-,CASSLARSGELFF,TGTGCCAGCAGCTTAGCCAGGTCCGGGGAGCTGTTTTTT
TRBJ1-5,-,TRBV4-3,-,CASSQDGGRNSNQPQHF,TGCGCCAGCAGCCAAGATGGCGGGAGAAATAGCAATCAGCCCCAGCATTTT
TRBJ2-1,-,TRBV7-3,TRBD2,CASSPTSAYNEQFF,TGTGCCAGCAGCCCAACTAGCGCCTACAATGAGCAGTTCTTC
TRBJ1-2,-,TRBV5-6,-,CASSLAGIDTF,TGTGCCAGCAGCTTGGCCGGGATTGACACCTTC
TRBJ1-5,-,TRBV7-9,-,CASSGLGGTNQPQHF,TGTGCCAGCAGCGGGCTCGGGGGGACCAATCAGCCCCAGCATTTT
TRBJ2-3,-,TRBV7-2,-,CASSLGGLSGHGTQYF,TGTGCCAGCAGCTTAGGGGGTCTGAGCGGGCACGGTACGCAGTATTTT
TRBJ1-2,-,TRBV30,-,CAWSRGNYGYTF,TGTGCCTGGAGTCGGGGGAACTATGGCTACACCTTC
TRBJ2-5,once,TRBV18,TRBD1,CASSPGTGSKETQYF,TGTGCCAGCTCACCAGGGACAGGGAGTAAAGAGACCCAGTACTTC
TRBJ2-1,-,TRBV10-1,TRBD2,CASSEQPSSGRLYNEQFF,TGCGCCAGCAGTGAGCAGCCTTCTAGCGGGAGGCTCTACAATGAGCAGTTCTTC
TRBJ1-3,-,TRBV7-8,TRBD1,CASSFPSPDRNPRNTIYF,TGTGCCAGCAGCTTCCCTTCCCCGGACAGGAATCCCCGGAACACCATATATTTT
TRBJ1-1,-,TRBV7-6,-,CASSPHPTVNTEAFF,TGTGCCAGCAGCCCCCACCCGACGGTGAACACTGAAGCTTTCTTT
TRBJ1-3,-,TRBV3-1/TRBV3-2,-,CASSQWGLGGNTIYF,TGTGCCAGCAGCCAATGGGGATTGGGCGGAAACACCATATATTTT
TRBJ2-2,-,TRBV5-8,-,CASSLAGSLGAGELFF,TGTGCCAGCAGCTTGGCCGGGAGCTTAGGCGCCGGGGAGCTGTTTTTT
TRBJ2-3,once,TRBV7-9,-,CASSLSEGKNTDTQYF,TGTGCCAGCAGCCTTAGCGAAGGAAAAAACACAGATACGCAGTATTTT
TRBJ2-5,-,TRBV14,-,CASSQAGTQTQYF,TGTGCCAGCAGCCAAGCCGGGACTCAAACCCAGTACTTC
TRBJ1-5,-,TRBV19,-,CASSTAADSNQPQHF,TGTGCCAGTAGTACGGCCGCGGATAGCAATCAGCCCCAGCATTTT
TRBJ1-5,-,TRBV7-8,-,CASMQGRRGQPQHF,TGTGCCAGCATGCAGGGACGGAGGGGCCAGCCCCAGCATTTT
TRBJ2-5,once,TRBV6-6,-,CASSLSGTQYF,TGTGCCAGCAGCCTCAGTGGGACCCAGTACTTC
TRBJ2-5,-,TRBV19,-,CASRGMEETQYF,TGTGCCAGTAGAGGTATGGAAGAGACCCAGTACTTC
TRBJ1-4,-,TRBV12-3/TRBV12-4,TRBD1,CASSGQGEKLFF,TGTGCCAGCAGCGGACAGGGTGAAAAACTGTTTTTT
TRBJ2-1,-,TRBV18,TRBD1,CASSPPTGNEQFF,TGTGCCAGCTCACCCCCGACAGGGAATGAGCAGTTCTTC